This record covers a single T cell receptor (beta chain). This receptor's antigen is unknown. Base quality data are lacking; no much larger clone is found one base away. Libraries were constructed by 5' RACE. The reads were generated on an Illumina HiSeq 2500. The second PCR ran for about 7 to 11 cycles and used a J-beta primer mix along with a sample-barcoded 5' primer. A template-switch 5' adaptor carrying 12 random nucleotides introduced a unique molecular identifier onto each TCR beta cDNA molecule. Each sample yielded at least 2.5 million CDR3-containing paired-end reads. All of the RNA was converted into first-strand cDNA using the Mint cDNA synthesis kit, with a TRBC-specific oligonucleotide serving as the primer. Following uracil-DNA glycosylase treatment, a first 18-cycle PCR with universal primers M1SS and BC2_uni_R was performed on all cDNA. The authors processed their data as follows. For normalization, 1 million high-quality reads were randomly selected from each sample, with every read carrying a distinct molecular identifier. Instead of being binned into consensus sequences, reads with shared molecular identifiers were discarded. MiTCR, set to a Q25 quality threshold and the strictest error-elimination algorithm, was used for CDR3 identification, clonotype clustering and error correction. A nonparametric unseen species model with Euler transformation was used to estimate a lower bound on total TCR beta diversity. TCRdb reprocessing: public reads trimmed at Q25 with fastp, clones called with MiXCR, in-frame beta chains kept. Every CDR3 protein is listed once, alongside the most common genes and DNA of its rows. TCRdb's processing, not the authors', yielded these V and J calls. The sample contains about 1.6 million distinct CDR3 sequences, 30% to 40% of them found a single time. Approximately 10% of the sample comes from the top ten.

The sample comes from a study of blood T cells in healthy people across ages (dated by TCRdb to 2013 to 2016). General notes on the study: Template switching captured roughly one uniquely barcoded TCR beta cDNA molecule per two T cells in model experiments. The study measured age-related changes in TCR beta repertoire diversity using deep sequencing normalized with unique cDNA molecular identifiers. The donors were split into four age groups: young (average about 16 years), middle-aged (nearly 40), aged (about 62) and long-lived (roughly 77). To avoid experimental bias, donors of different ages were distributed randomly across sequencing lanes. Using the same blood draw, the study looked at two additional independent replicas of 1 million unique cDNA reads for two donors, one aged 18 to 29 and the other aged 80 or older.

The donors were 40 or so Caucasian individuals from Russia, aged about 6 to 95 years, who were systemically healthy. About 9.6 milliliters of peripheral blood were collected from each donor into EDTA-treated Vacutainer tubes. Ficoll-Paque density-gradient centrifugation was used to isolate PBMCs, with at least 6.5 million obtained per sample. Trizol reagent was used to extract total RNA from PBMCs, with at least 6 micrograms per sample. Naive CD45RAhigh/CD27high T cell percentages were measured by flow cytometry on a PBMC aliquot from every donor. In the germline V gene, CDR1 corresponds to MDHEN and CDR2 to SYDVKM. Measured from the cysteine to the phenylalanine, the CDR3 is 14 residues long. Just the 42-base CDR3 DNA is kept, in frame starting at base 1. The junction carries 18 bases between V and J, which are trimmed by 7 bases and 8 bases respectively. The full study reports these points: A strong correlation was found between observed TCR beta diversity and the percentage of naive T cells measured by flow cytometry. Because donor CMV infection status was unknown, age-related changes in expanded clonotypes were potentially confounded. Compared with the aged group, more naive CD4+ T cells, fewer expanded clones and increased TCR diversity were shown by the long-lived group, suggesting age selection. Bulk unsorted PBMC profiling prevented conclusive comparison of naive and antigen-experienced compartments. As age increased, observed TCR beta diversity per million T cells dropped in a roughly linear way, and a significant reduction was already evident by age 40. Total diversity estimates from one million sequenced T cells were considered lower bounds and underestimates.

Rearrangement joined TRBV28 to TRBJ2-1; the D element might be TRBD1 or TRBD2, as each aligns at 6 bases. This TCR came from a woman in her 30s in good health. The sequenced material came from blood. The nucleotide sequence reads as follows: TGTGCCAGCACCGGGGGCCTCAGTCGGGATGAGCAGTTCTTC. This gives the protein CASTGGLSRDEQFF.